This is a list of T cell receptor beta chains from one sample in a study of blood T cell repertoires in COVID-19. Clones were sequenced by immunoSEQ multiplex PCR, and TCRdb holds only the in-frame ones, with some missing. The repertoire holds approximately 79,000 clones, with around nine tenths as singletons. The sample taken for sequencing was peripheral blood. These receptors originate from a man in his 60s with acute or convalescent COVID-19. CDR3s include the opening cysteine and the closing phenylalanine or tryptophan. The D gene is left open where the match is weak. Clone size, where shown, is once, few, many, or a class for clones that have expanded.

J gene	V gene	clone size	D gene	CDR3 protein	CDR3 DNA
TRBJ1-6	TRBV5-1	-	-	CASSYTPLANSPLHF	TGCGCCAGCAGCTACACTCCCTTAGCTAATTCACCCCTCCACTTT
TRBJ1-4	TRBV4-1	-	-	CASSQEVVQAGEKLFF	TGCGCCAGCAGCCAAGAAGTGGTACAGGCAGGTGAAAAACTGTTTTTT
TRBJ1-2	TRBV4-2	once	-	CASSQDGSNYGYTF	TGTGCCAGCAGCCAAGACGGGTCCAACTATGGCTACACCTTC
TRBJ1-1	TRBV7-8	-	-	CVSSLGAGVGTEAFF	TGTGTCAGCAGCTTAGGGGCAGGGGTTGGCACTGAAGCTTTCTTT
TRBJ2-5	TRBV7-2	-	-	CASSPSETQYF	TGTGCCAGCTCTCCCTCTGAGACCCAGTACTTC
TRBJ2-5	TRBV19	-	TRBD2	CASRLAGGGQETQYF	TGTGCCAGTAGACTAGCGGGAGGGGGGCAAGAGACCCAGTACTTC
TRBJ2-2	TRBV28	-	TRBD1	CASTLTGVTGELFF	TGTGCCAGCACCCTCACAGGGGTCACCGGGGAGCTGTTTTTT
TRBJ2-3	TRBV12-3/TRBV12-4	-	-	CASSLAATDTQYF	TGTGCCAGCAGTTTAGCGGCTACAGATACGCAGTATTTT
TRBJ1-1	TRBV10-3	-	-	CAISEGANTEAFF	TGTGCCATCAGTGAAGGGGCTAACACTGAAGCTTTCTTT
TRBJ2-5	TRBV11-3	-	-	CASSFASQETQYF	TGTGCCAGCAGCTTTGCCAGCCAAGAGACCCAGTACTTC
TRBJ1-1	TRBV10-3	-	-	CAISERTEGKAFF	TGTGCCATCAGTGAGAGGACAGAGGGGAAAGCTTTCTTT
TRBJ1-2	TRBV14	-	TRBD1	CASSQDQGGYGYTF	TGTGCCAGCAGCCAAGACCAGGGGGGCTATGGCTACACCTTC
TRBJ2-5	TRBV5-6	-	TRBD1	CASSLWDRGETQYF	TGTGCCAGCAGCCTGTGGGACAGGGGCGAGACCCAGTACTTC
TRBJ1-1	TRBV28	once	-	CASSLLAGRTEAFF	TGTGCCAGCAGTTTGTTGGCAGGGCGTACTGAAGCTTTCTTT
TRBJ1-2	TRBV19	-	TRBD1	CASIRDRSVGYGYTF	TGTGCCAGTATACGGGACAGATCGGTAGGCTATGGCTACACCTTC
TRBJ2-7	TRBV13	-	TRBD2	CASSLVGLAGRAYEQYF	TGTGCCAGCAGCTTAGTTGGGCTAGCGGGACGGGCCTACGAGCAGTACTTC
TRBJ1-5	TRBV28	-	-	CASTNSNQPQHF	TGTGCCAGCACAAATAGCAATCAGCCCCAGCATTTT